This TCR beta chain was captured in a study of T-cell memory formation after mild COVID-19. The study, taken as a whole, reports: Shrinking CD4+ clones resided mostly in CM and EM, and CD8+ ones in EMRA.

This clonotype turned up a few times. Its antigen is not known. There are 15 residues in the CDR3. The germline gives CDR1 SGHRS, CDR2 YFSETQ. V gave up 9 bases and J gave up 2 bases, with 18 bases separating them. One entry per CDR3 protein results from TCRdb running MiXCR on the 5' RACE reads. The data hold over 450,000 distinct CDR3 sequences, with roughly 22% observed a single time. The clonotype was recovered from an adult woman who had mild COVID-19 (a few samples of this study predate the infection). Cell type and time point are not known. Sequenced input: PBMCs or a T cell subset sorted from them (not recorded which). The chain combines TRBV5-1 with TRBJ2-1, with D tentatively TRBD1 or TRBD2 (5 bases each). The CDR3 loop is CATQPGAQTYNEQFF. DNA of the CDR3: TGCGCCACGCAGCCCGGGGCGCAGACCTACAATGAGCAGTTCTTC. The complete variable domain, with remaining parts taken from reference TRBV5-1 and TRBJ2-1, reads KAGVTQTPRYLIKTRGQQVTLSCSPISGHRSVSWYQQTPGQGLQFLFEYFSETQRNKGNFPGRFSGRQFSNSRSEMNVSTLELGDSALYLCATQPGAQTYNEQFFGPGTRLTVL.